Listed here are 30 T cell receptor beta chains from one sample, sequenced in a study of shared clonotypes between healthy human individuals. Sequencing used immunoSEQ multiplex PCR; TCRdb keeps in-frame clones, though not all of them. The profile covers 650,000 to 700,000 clones, with less than 95% appearing a single time and about 33% taken by the ten largest. Sequencing was done on a sample of memory CD8+ T cells from PBMCs. Subset denoted: CD45RO+ cells pooled with CCR7-negative TemRA cells. These TCRs come from a man aged 18 to 29 in good health. Some clones in this sample may be carry-over from other donors' samples.

V and J are TRBV28 and TRBJ1-1, with D perhaps TRBD1 (6 bases). The CDR3 consists of 13 residues. Germline-derived CDR1 and CDR2 are MDHEN and SYDVKM. The V gene lost 5 bases and the J gene lost 5 bases, with 12 bases spanning the gap. The CDR3 DNA reads TGTGCCAGCAGTCCCGGGGGGCAGACTGAAGCTTTCTTT. Translation gives CASSPGGQTEAFF.

This CDR3 reads CASSLEGDEQFF. The DNA of the CDR3 is TGTGCCAGCAGCTTAGAGGGGGATGAGCAGTTCTTC. The V and J genes are TRBV13 and TRBJ2-1; D perhaps matches TRBD1 (6 bases). Germline V CDR1 and CDR2: PRHDT, FYEKMQ (reference sequence). There are 12 residues in the CDR3. V lost 1 base, J lost 8 bases, and 6 bases lay in between.

The chain joins TRBV29-1 to TRBJ1-2, with unresolved D. Germline V gives CDR1 SQVTM, CDR2 ANQGSEA. The CDR3 length is 14 residues. The V end was cut by 3 bases, the J end by 4 bases, with 15 bases between. This CDR3 is CSVEVVSLLYGYTF. In DNA, the CDR3 is TGCAGCGTTGAGGTTGTCAGCCTCCTCTATGGCTACACCTTC.

The chain uses TRBV10-1 and TRBJ2-3; D is unresolved. The CDR3 contains 15 residues. Germline CDR1 is WNHNN and CDR2 is SYGVQD (reference sequence). V dropped 1 base and J dropped 0 bases, with 8 bases sitting between them. The chain's CDR3 is CASSEFLGSTDTQYF. DNA for the CDR3: TGCGCCAGCAGTGAGTTTCTGGGAAGCACAGATACGCAGTATTTT.

The chain links TRBV6-5 to TRBJ2-7; either TRBD1 or TRBD2 may supply D (6 bases each). CDR1 is MNHEY, CDR2 SVGAGI, per germline. Trimming shortened V by 2 bases and J by 7 bases, and 15 bases separated the two germline ends. This CDR3 is 14 amino acids long. As DNA, the CDR3 is TGTGCCAGCAGTTACGGCCCGGGGGCGAGGGAGCAGTACTTC. Residues: CASSYGPGAREQYF.

The J gene is TRBJ2-2, the V gene TRBV7-9, with 7 bases fitting TRBD1. Germline V gene sequence: CDR1 SEHNR, CDR2 FQNEAQ (reference sequence). The V segment lost 7 bases and the J segment 5 bases; nucleotides outside the gene matches: 16. The CDR3 has 17 amino acids. Here the CDR3 reads CASIMPSDRVGTGELFF. In nucleotides, the CDR3 is TGTGCCAGCATCATGCCATCCGACAGGGTGGGGACCGGGGAGCTGTTTTTT.

The rearrangement joins TRBV9 to TRBJ2-7; possibly TRBD1 for D (6 bases). Trimming cost V 3 bases and J 4 bases, with 17 bases left between them. The CDR3 is 15 residues long. From germline, CDR1 is SGDLS and CDR2 YYNGEE. CDR3 DNA: TGTGCCAGCAGCGCTTCAGGACAGAAGACTTACGAGCAGTACTTC. Its translation is CASSASGQKTYEQYF.

The V gene is TRBV5-5, the J gene TRBJ1-3; D possibly corresponds to TRBD1 (5 bases). Germline CDR1 reads SGHKS; CDR2 reads YYEKEE (reference sequence). CDR3 size: 15 residues. V was clipped by 7 bases and J by 1 base, with 15 bases between them. CDR3 residues: CASRPPRASGNTIYF. The CDR3 DNA is TGTGCCAGCCGCCCGCCCAGGGCTTCTGGAAACACCATATATTTT.

J is TRBJ1-1 and V is TRBV27; 7 bases agree with TRBD1. Germline V gene sequence: CDR1 MNHEY, CDR2 SMNVEV (reference sequence). The CDR3 sequence is 14 residues long. The V and J ends lost 5 bases and 3 bases, in that order; junction bases with no gene match: 6. In DNA, the CDR3 is TGTGCCAGCAGTCTGACAGGGTTTGACACTGAAGCTTTCTTT. This translates into CASSLTGFDTEAFF.

The rearrangement joins TRBV28 to TRBJ1-2; maybe TRBD1 (5 bases). With 4 bases removed from V and 7 bases from J, the gap between germline ends came to 16 bases. In germline, CDR1 is MDHEN, CDR2 SYDVKM. CDR3 size: 14 residues. In DNA, the CDR3 is TGTGCCAGCAGTTCGTTGACAGAGTGGGGTGGCTACACCTTC. It encodes CASSSLTEWGGYTF.

This clone was observed a single time. V usage is TRBV27 and J usage is TRBJ2-1; the D call may be TRBD1 or TRBD2 (5 bases each). V lost 1 base and J lost 8, with 9 bases in between. Germline lookup yields CDR1 MNHEY and CDR2 SMNVEV (reference sequence). The CDR3 is 13 amino acids. The CDR3 DNA reads as TGTGCCAGCAGTTTATTACTGGGGGATGAGCAGTTCTTC. Encoded protein: CASSLLLGDEQFF.

The V call is TRBV28, the J call TRBJ2-1; TRBD2 aligns across 10 bases. Looked up from germline, CDR1 is MDHEN and CDR2 is SYDVKM. CDR3 length: 18 amino acids. V was pared by 5 bases and J by 0 bases, with 10 bases of the junction left unmatched. CDR3 sequence: CASSLGPGLAFSYNEQFF. DNA for the CDR3: TGTGCCAGCAGTCTAGGTCCGGGACTAGCGTTCTCCTACAATGAGCAGTTCTTC.

The gene calls are TRBV6-6 and TRBJ1-2; weak D call: TRBD1 (5 bases). Looked up from germline, CDR1 is MNHNY and CDR2 is SVGAGI (reference sequence). This CDR3 comprises 11 residues. V was pared by 7 bases and J by 6 bases, with 9 bases between. The CDR3 here is CASKAGNGYTF. In nucleotides, the CDR3 is TGTGCCAGCAAAGCAGGGAATGGCTACACCTTC.

The chain carries TRBV6-5 and TRBJ2-5, with 7 positions matching TRBD1. The J call may be mistaken, given a closer DNA end match to TRBJ2-7. The germline gives CDR1 MNHEY, CDR2 SVGAGI. The length of the CDR3 is 13 residues. In DNA form, the CDR3 reads TGTGCCAGCAGCTACAGGGGCTACTACGAGCAGTACTTC. Its protein is CASSYRGYYEQYF.

Notes on this clone: The same CDR3 can be traced to other DNA sequences in this sample. This chain links TRBV27 with TRBJ1-5; perhaps TRBD1 as D (5 bases). The germline gives CDR1 MNHEY, CDR2 SMNVEV (reference sequence). The V and J ends lost 3 bases and 7 bases respectively, with 13 bases between them. The CDR3 consists of 14 residues. CDR3 loop: CASSLGPGGQPQHF. The CDR3 DNA sequence: TGTGCCAGCAGTTTGGGACCGGGGGGGCAGCCCCAGCATTTT.

In this sample, this clone turned up once. The chain recombines TRBV5-1 with TRBJ2-7; D possibly corresponds to TRBD1 (7 bases). The V gene's germline CDR1 is SGHRS and CDR2 YFSETQ. Trimming removed 0 bases at V and 5 bases at J, with 15 bases between. This CDR3 has 15 amino acids. The CDR3 region has the DNA TGCGCCAGCAGCTTGGTGGGCAGGGGGGACGACGAGCAGTACTTC. This gives the protein CASSLVGRGDDEQYF.

In DNA form, the CDR3 reads TGTGCCAGTAGTGATGTCAGGGGGCGCCTGGGTAATCCCTACGAGCAGTACTTC. It encodes CASSDVRGRLGNPYEQYF. J is TRBJ2-7 and V is TRBV19, with 8 bases that match TRBD1. CDR1 is LNHDA and CDR2 is SQIVND in the germline V gene (reference sequence). The CDR3 totals 18 residues. Trimming took 5 bases from V and 2 from J; bases not matched to a gene: 17.

The chain is built from TRBV4-3 and TRBJ1-5, with 8 bases matching TRBD1. The CDR3 sequence is 15 residues long. Trimming at V came to 4 bases and at J to 2 bases, leaving 4 bases not matched to a gene. The germline V gene has CDR1 LGHNA and CDR2 YSLEER. In DNA form, the CDR3 reads TGCGCCAGCAGCCCAGACAGGGGCCGCAATCAGCCCCAGCATTTT. It is translated as CASSPDRGRNQPQHF.

The chain is built from TRBV6-5 and TRBJ1-2, with 7 bases aligning to TRBD1. Losses at the gene ends were 8 bases for V and 8 bases for J; bases not matched to a gene: 8. Germline V lookup: CDR1 MNHEY, CDR2 SVGAGI. The CDR3 is 12 amino acids. The CDR3 sequence: CASGQGVRGYTF. CDR3 DNA sequence: TGTGCCAGCGGCCAGGGGGTACGGGGCTACACCTTC.

The chain is built from TRBV6-1 and TRBJ2-2, with 8 bases identical to TRBD1. The CDR3 consists of 15 residues. Per the germline V gene, CDR1 is MNHNS and CDR2 is SASEGT. With V trimmed by 7 bases and J by 3 bases, 7 bases remained unmatched. CDR3: CASIRQGFDTGELFF. As DNA, the CDR3 is TGTGCCAGCATTCGACAGGGGTTTGACACCGGGGAGCTGTTTTTT.

The chain couples TRBV5-5 to TRBJ2-7; D gene unclear. The CDR3 contains 14 residues. V lost 3 bases and J lost 2, with 12 bases in between. Germline V CDR1 and CDR2: SGHKS, YYEKEE (reference sequence). The CDR3 is CASSSTGRAYEQYF. The CDR3 coding sequence is TGTGCCAGCAGCTCTACCGGTCGCGCCTACGAGCAGTACTTC.

This sequence joins TRBV11-2 and TRBJ1-1; D not certain. V was pared by 1 base and J by 8 bases, with 8 bases between. Germline V gives CDR1 SGHAT, CDR2 FQNNGV. This CDR3 has 12 amino acids. The CDR3 bases are TGTGCCAGCAGCTTAGCGATTAGGGAAGCTTTCTTT. It encodes CASSLAIREAFF.

The chain links TRBV28 to TRBJ2-7; TRBD1 matches at 8 bases. The CDR3 has 15 amino acids. V lost 5 bases, J lost 3 bases, and 9 bases stayed unmatched. Germline CDR1 and CDR2: MDHEN and SYDVKM. The CDR3: CASSRNRGRDYEQYF. CDR3 coding DNA: TGTGCCAGCAGTCGAAACAGGGGGAGAGACTACGAGCAGTACTTC.

The chain combines TRBV5-1 with TRBJ2-5; D gene uncertain. The V gene's germline CDR1 is SGHRS and CDR2 YFSETQ. Trimming shortened V by 4 bases and J by 3 bases, and 19 bases separated the two germline ends. This CDR3 spans 16 amino acids. CDR3 sequence reads: CASSTRPKELEETQYF. CDR3 DNA sequence: TGCGCCAGCAGCACCAGACCGAAGGAACTTGAAGAGACCCAGTACTTC.

V is TRBV18 and J is TRBJ2-1; 11 bases line up with TRBD2. J gave up 2 bases and V 0 bases, and 0 bases lay outside the gene matches. In germline, CDR1 is KGHSH, CDR2 LQKENI. The CDR3 loop spans 16 amino acids. The DNA of the CDR3 is TGTGCCAGCTCACCACCACTAGCGGGAGCCTACAATGAGCAGTTCTTC. Translation: CASSPPLAGAYNEQFF.

The CDR3, as DNA: TGTGCCAGCAGCCCCTGGGACAGAGCCGAGCAGTACTTC. Its translation is CASSPWDRAEQYF. V usage is TRBV7-9 and J usage is TRBJ2-7, with 7 nucleotides matching TRBD1. This CDR3 spans 13 amino acids. The trim removed 5 bases at V and 6 bases at J, leaving 7 bases unmatched. Germline V gene data show CDR1 as SEHNR and CDR2 as FQNEAQ (reference sequence).

This chain links TRBV9 with TRBJ1-3; 10 positions match TRBD1. Trimming took 4 bases from V and 8 from J; bases not matched to a gene: 9. Germline values: CDR1 SGDLS, CDR2 YYNGEE. The CDR3 runs to 15 residues. The CDR3 here is CASSPGTGELDTIYF. The DNA for the CDR3 is TGTGCCAGCAGCCCAGGGACAGGGGAATTGGACACCATATATTTT.

In this sample, this clone turned up a few times. The chain is built from TRBV7-3 and TRBJ1-1, with TRBD1 matching 7 bases. The CDR3 consists of 13 residues. The junction had 0 bases not matched to a gene; V was cut back by 5 bases and J by 0 bases. Germline V gives CDR1 SGHTA, CDR2 FQGTGA. The CDR3 DNA reads TGTGCCAGCAGCCAGGGGGTGAACACTGAAGCTTTCTTT. Translation gives CASSQGVNTEAFF.

This chain uses TRBV5-6 with TRBJ2-3; 10 bases agree with TRBD2. Trimming cost V 4 bases and J 2 bases; bases outside gene matches: 10. The CDR3 spans 17 residues. CDR1 is SGHDT and CDR2 is YYEEEE in the germline V gene. CDR3 residues: CASSMTPLAGVTDTQYF. The CDR3 bases are TGTGCCAGCAGCATGACTCCCCTAGCGGGAGTCACAGATACGCAGTATTTT. The full variable domain, in which reference TRBV5-6 and TRBJ2-3 provide the parts outside the CDR3, is DAGVTQSPTHLIKTRGQQVTLRCSPKSGHDTVSWYQQALGQGPQFIFQYYEEEERQRGNFPDRFSGHQFPNYSSELNVNALLLGDSALYLCASSMTPLAGVTDTQYFGPGTRLTVL.

This clone was recorded at least ten times. Other DNA sequences in the same sample also yield this CDR3. This chain connects TRBV2 to TRBJ2-4; a possible D gene is TRBD2 (5 bases). This CDR3 has 17 residues. V lost 7 bases to trimming and J lost 5 bases, with 24 bases between them. CDR1 SNHLY and CDR2 FYNNEI come from the germline V gene. CDR3 amino acids: CASIPSWERSVENIQYF. The CDR3 region has the DNA TGTGCCAGCATCCCGAGCTGGGAGAGGAGTGTCGAAAACATTCAGTACTTC.